Below, 28 T cell receptor beta chains from the same sample are listed, as sequenced in a study of cytomegalovirus exposure and HLA in healthy donors. Profiling relied on immunoSEQ multiplex PCR, and the TCRdb table lists in-frame clones only, not all of them. The table shows approximately 58,000 clones, with over 75% occurring only once. The specimen was PBMCs. The receptors here all came from a woman aged 25 to 39 in good health and CMV-seronegative.

The chain recombines TRBV6-6 with TRBJ2-7; 8 nucleotides align to TRBD1. V lost 5 bases to trimming and J lost 2 bases; unmatched junction nucleotides: 5. The germline CDR1 and CDR2 sequences are MNHNY and SVGAGI (reference sequence). The CDR3 runs 14 residues. As DNA, the CDR3 is TGTGCCAGCAGTAGTGGGACAGGAACCTACGAGCAGTACTTC. It codes for CASSSGTGTYEQYF.

This chain uses TRBV5-1 with TRBJ1-1; perhaps TRBD1 as D (5 bases). The V gene lost 9 bases and the J gene lost 4 bases, with 19 bases spanning the gap. The CDR3 runs to 14 residues. CDR1 SGHRS and CDR2 YFSETQ come from the germline V gene. The CDR3 protein is CATGTGGSGTEAFF. In nucleotides, the CDR3 is TGCGCCACCGGAACCGGGGGATCCGGCACTGAAGCTTTCTTT. The variable domain in full, completed from reference TRBV5-1 and TRBJ1-1, reads KAGVTQTPRYLIKTRGQQVTLSCSPISGHRSVSWYQQTPGQGLQFLFEYFSETQRNKGNFPGRFSGRQFSNSRSEMNVSTLELGDSALYLCATGTGGSGTEAFFGQGTRLTVV.

The chain combines TRBV6-6 with TRBJ2-7; 10 positions agree with TRBD2. Per germline, CDR1 MNHNY and CDR2 SVGAGI (reference sequence). The CDR3 is 16 residues long. Trimming took 5 bases from V and 5 from J; bases not matched to a gene: 12. CDR3: CASSLPPSGSPHEQYF. The CDR3 nucleotides are TGTGCCAGCAGTCTTCCTCCTAGCGGGAGTCCCCACGAGCAGTACTTC.

The V gene is TRBV7-9, the J gene TRBJ1-4, with a weak D call TRBD1 (6 bases). Germline V CDR1 and CDR2: SEHNR, FQNEAQ (reference sequence). The CDR3 runs to 18 residues. Trimming removed 4 bases at V and 8 bases at J, with 26 bases between. DNA of the CDR3: TGTGCCAGCAGCTCCCCCGGGACACGGGTGACGGGGGGAGAAAAACTGTTTTTT. Translating it yields CASSSPGTRVTGGEKLFF.

This chain connects TRBV7-9 to TRBJ2-7, with TRBD2 identical over 9 bases. The CDR3 covers 19 residues. Germline lookup yields CDR1 SEHNR and CDR2 FQNEAQ (reference sequence). With 6 bases clipped from V and 3 bases from J, the junction kept 21 bases outside the gene matches. CDR3 in amino acids: CASSSQGGLAGPLNYEQYF. CDR3 sequence (DNA): TGTGCCAGCAGTAGCCAAGGAGGGCTAGCGGGACCGTTAAACTACGAGCAGTACTTC.

CDR3 residues: CASLAGVSNEQFF. In DNA, the CDR3 is TGTGCCAGCTTGGCAGGGGTTAGCAATGAGCAGTTCTTC. This chain links TRBV2 with TRBJ2-1, with a weak D call TRBD1 (6 bases). The germline V gene has CDR1 SNHLY and CDR2 FYNNEI. V was shortened by 8 bases and J by 6 bases, with 14 bases between the two germline ends. This CDR3 is 13 amino acids long. Supplemented by reference TRBV2 and TRBJ2-1, the full variable domain reads EPEVTQTPSHQVTQMGQEVILRCVPISNHLYFYWYRQILGQKVEFLVSFYNNEISEKSEIFDDQFSVERPDGSNFTLKIRSTKLEDSAMYFCASLAGVSNEQFFGPGTRLTVL.

The chain employs TRBV11-3 and TRBJ2-5; 10 bases match TRBD2. The CDR3 extends over 15 amino acids. Germline V gives CDR1 SGHNT, CDR2 YENEEA. J lost 5 bases, V lost 2 bases, and 5 bases had no gene match. The CDR3, as DNA: TGTGCCAGCAGCTTACTAGCGGGAGACCGGGAGACCCAGTACTTC. This codes for CASSLLAGDRETQYF.

The V gene is TRBV5-1, the J gene TRBJ2-3; 7 nucleotides align to TRBD1. Germline assignment: CDR1 SGHRS and CDR2 YFSETQ. V lost 7 bases to trimming and J lost 4 bases; unmatched junction nucleotides: 12. The CDR3 runs 15 residues. The CDR3 loop is CASSTGTDLADTQYF. The CDR3 DNA reads as TGCGCCAGCTCTACCGGGACAGATCTCGCAGATACGCAGTATTTT.

This sequence joins TRBV10-3 and TRBJ1-1, with D possibly TRBD1 on 5 matching bases. CDR3 size: 16 residues. The V end lost 4 bases, the J end lost 3 bases, and 18 bases lay between the germline ends. Germline values: CDR1 ENHRY, CDR2 SYGVKD. DNA of the CDR3: TGTGCCATCAGTGGGTCTGTTGGGAGGGGAGACACTGAAGCTTTCTTT. Residues: CAISGSVGRGDTEAFF.

The sample holds a few counts of this clone. The genes are TRBV28 and TRBJ1-1; tentative D call: TRBD1 (5 bases). The V end was cut by 11 bases, the J end by 1 base, with 17 bases between. CDR3 size: 14 residues. Per the germline V gene, CDR1 is MDHEN and CDR2 is SYDVKM. CDR3 residues: CAPQGGPKNTEAFF. The CDR3 nucleotides are TGTGCCCCCCAGGGTGGCCCTAAGAACACTGAAGCTTTCTTT.

This chain links TRBV12-5 with TRBJ1-1, with unresolved D. This CDR3 spans 12 amino acids. Germline loops: CDR1 LGHNT, CDR2 FRNRAP. V was pared by 4 bases and J by 5 bases, with 8 bases between. This CDR3 reads CASGSKTTEAFF. The CDR3 DNA reads as TGTGCTAGTGGTTCGAAGACAACTGAAGCTTTCTTT.

The chain couples TRBV5-8 to TRBJ1-2; D is unclear. The germline V and J ends were trimmed by 0 bases and 3 bases, with 12 bases remaining between them. This CDR3 has 15 residues. Germline V gene sequence: CDR1 SGHTS, CDR2 YDEGEE. The CDR3 region is CASSLAGIGHYGYTF. CDR3 coding DNA: TGTGCCAGCAGCTTGGCCGGGATCGGGCACTATGGCTACACCTTC.

The chain couples TRBV7-6 to TRBJ2-1; 15 nucleotides align to TRBD2. V lost 1 base, J lost 4 bases, and 5 bases stayed unmatched. The CDR3 consists of 18 residues. The germline gives CDR1 SGHVS, CDR2 FNYEAQ. CDR3 sequence: CASSLGTSGRDRYNEQFF. CDR3 DNA sequence: TGTGCCAGCAGCTTAGGGACTAGCGGGAGGGATAGATACAATGAGCAGTTCTTC.

Concerning this clone: Germline and junction disagree at one end, which may indicate a read error. The chain joins TRBV18 to TRBJ2-5, with D tentatively TRBD1 (5 bases). This CDR3 region has 11 residues. Germline CDR1 reads KGHSH; CDR2 reads LQKENI. In nucleotides, the CDR3 is TGTGCCAGCTCCCCACAGGACAACCAGTACTTC. Translating it yields CASSPQDNQYF.

The chain uses TRBV2 and TRBJ2-2, with D unresolved. Trimming took 7 bases from V and 1 from J, leaving 19 bases between them. The CDR3 consists of 17 residues. Germline assignment: CDR1 SNHLY and CDR2 FYNNEI. CDR3 DNA sequence: TGTGCCAGCAAAGCGCCTGCCGTGACTCTGAACACCGGGGAGCTGTTTTTT. It yields the protein CASKAPAVTLNTGELFF.

This clone was seen a few times. The V call is TRBV19, the J call TRBJ2-1; 9 positions match TRBD1. V gave up 9 bases and J gave up 3 bases; unmatched junction bases: 3. The CDR3 extends over 13 amino acids. Germline V lookup: CDR1 LNHDA, CDR2 SQIVND (reference sequence). The CDR3 protein is CASAGQGYNEQFF. In DNA, the CDR3 is TGTGCCAGCGCGGGACAGGGCTACAATGAGCAGTTCTTC.

V is TRBV28 and J is TRBJ2-5; possible D gene TRBD1, 7 bases. The germline V and J ends were trimmed by 8 bases and 5 bases, with 18 bases remaining between them. Germline V gene sequence: CDR1 MDHEN, CDR2 SYDVKM. The CDR3 spans 14 residues. The CDR3 sequence is CASYTQGGKETQYF. The CDR3 DNA reads as TGTGCCAGCTATACCCAGGGGGGCAAGGAGACCCAGTACTTC.

J is TRBJ1-4 and V is TRBV6-6; D is undetermined. The germline V gene has CDR1 MNHNY and CDR2 SVGAGI (reference sequence). The CDR3 sequence is 14 residues long. With 0 bases removed from V and 6 bases from J, the gap between germline ends came to 8 bases. CDR3 sequence: CASSYSRLDEKLFF. Written as DNA, the CDR3 is TGTGCCAGCAGTTACTCCCGGTTAGATGAAAAACTGTTTTTT.

This chain connects TRBV27 to TRBJ2-1; 13 bases are shared with TRBD2. CDR1 MNHEY and CDR2 SMNVEV come from the germline V gene (reference sequence). The CDR3 extends over 15 amino acids. Trimming took 2 bases from V and 7 from J; bases not matched to a gene: 2. The DNA for the CDR3 is TGTGCCAGCAGTTTAGGGACTAGCGGGATGAATGAGCAGTTCTTC. Protein sequence: CASSLGTSGMNEQFF.

V is TRBV28 and J is TRBJ2-2; 9 nucleotides match TRBD2. The CDR3 is 17 residues long. Trimming cost V 6 bases and J 6 bases; bases outside gene matches: 14. The germline V gene encodes CDR1 MDHEN and CDR2 SYDVKM. The CDR3 nucleotides are TGTGCCAGCAGGACCAGCGGGCTAGCGGGACCCCCCGGGGAGCTGTTTTTT. This codes for CASRTSGLAGPPGELFF.

The chain carries TRBV30 and TRBJ1-1; 10 bases align to TRBD1. Looked up from germline, CDR1 is GTSNPN and CDR2 is SVGIG (reference sequence). CDR3 length: 15 amino acids. V trimming: 2 bases; J trimming: 5 bases; junction bases outside the gene matches: 8. Written as DNA, the CDR3 is TGTGCCTGGAGTCTGGGACAGGGGCTGGGGACTGAAGCTTTCTTT. Encoded protein: CAWSLGQGLGTEAFF.

This chain joins TRBV28 and TRBJ1-3; D remains unclear. From germline, CDR1 is MDHEN and CDR2 SYDVKM. This CDR3 region has 11 residues. V was pared by 11 bases and J by 4 bases, with 9 bases between. In DNA form, the CDR3 reads TGTGCCTCCCTAGCCGGAAACACCATATATTTT. It encodes CASLAGNTIYF.

This clone appeared a few times. An end of the junction differs from the germline gene, which may be a read error. The chain's CDR3 is CAIQQGQHF. The CDR3 DNA is TGTGCCATTCAACAGGGTCAACACTTC. The chain combines TRBV27 with TRBJ2-7; tentatively, D is TRBD1 (6 bases). This CDR3 comprises 9 residues. Germline CDR1 MNHEY, CDR2 SMNVEV (reference sequence).

This chain links TRBV6-6 with TRBJ1-1; D is unclear. The germline V gene encodes CDR1 MNHNY and CDR2 SVGAGI (reference sequence). Trimming took off 2 bases at V and 4 bases at J, with 8 bases between the two ends. CDR3 length: 13 amino acids. CDR3: CASSYREGTEAFF. Here the CDR3 DNA reads TGTGCCAGCAGTTACAGGGAGGGCACTGAAGCTTTCTTT.

The V gene is TRBV30, the J gene TRBJ1-1, with unresolved D. Germline V lookup: CDR1 GTSNPN, CDR2 SVGIG (reference sequence). The CDR3 has 14 amino acids. The V and J ends lost 2 bases and 3 bases respectively, with 13 bases between them. In DNA form, the CDR3 reads TGTGCCTGGAGTAAGGTCAGGAAAGACACTGAAGCTTTCTTT. Protein product: CAWSKVRKDTEAFF.

The chain employs TRBV5-1 and TRBJ2-7; tentatively, D is TRBD2 (5 bases). This CDR3 has 20 residues. Germline CDR1 SGHRS, CDR2 YFSETQ. Trimming pared 0 bases from V and 1 base from J, leaving 26 bases between. CDR3 sequence reads: CASSLDTRALKRPVSYEQYF. The CDR3 nucleotides are TGCGCCAGCAGCTTGGACACAAGGGCGTTAAAGCGGCCCGTTTCCTACGAGCAGTACTTC.

V usage is TRBV7-2 and J usage is TRBJ2-7; D gene unclear. The CDR3 is made up of 13 amino acids. Germline-derived CDR1 and CDR2 are SGHTA and FQGNSA. Trimming shortened V by 2 bases and J by 6 bases, and 11 bases separated the two germline ends. CDR3 coding DNA: TGTGCCAGCAGCTTACCTAGACCCAGCGAGCAGTACTTC. It codes for CASSLPRPSEQYF. The variable domain in full, completed from reference TRBV7-2 and TRBJ2-7, reads GAGVSQSPSNKVTEKGKDVELRCDPISGHTALYWYRQSLGQGLEFLIYFQGNSAPDKSGLPSDRFSAERTGGSVSTLTIQRTQQEDSAVYLCASSLPRPSEQYFGPGTRLTVT.

The gene calls are TRBV11-3 and TRBJ2-7; D may be TRBD2 (5 bases). Germline V gene lookup returns CDR1 SGHNT and CDR2 YENEEA. The CDR3 totals 13 residues. V was clipped by 6 bases and J by 6 bases, with 15 bases between them. The CDR3 loop reads CASSSGVLGEQYF. DNA for the CDR3: TGTGCCAGCAGTTCCGGGGTCTTGGGCGAGCAGTACTTC.